The present T cell receptor beta chain was sequenced within a study of blood T cells in healthy people across ages. The CDR3 length is 16 residues. CDR1 is MNHEY and CDR2 is SVGEGT in the germline V gene. Together with a sample-barcoded 5' primer, a J-beta primer mix was included in a second PCR lasting roughly 6 to 12 cycles. TCRdb called the 5' RACE reads again in MiXCR, with one record for every CDR3 protein. Among roughly 700,000 distinct CDR3 sequences listed, around 48% were seen once. Study-wide findings and caveats: Diversity estimates drawn from one million T cells were deemed underestimates. Unsorted PBMCs blocked a conclusive comparison of naive and antigen-experienced cells.

Notes on this clonotype: Its antigen is unidentified. A junction boundary mismatches the germline segment, possibly from a read error.

Sequenced sample: blood. The chain is built from TRBV6-2 or TRBV6-3 and TRBJ2-6, with D possibly being TRBD2 (6 bases). The sequence came from a woman aged 55-75 years in good health. For the CDR3, the DNA is TGTGCCAGCACTGACCCGCGGGGCAGTGGGGCCAACGCCCTGACTTTC. Protein: CASTDPRGSGANALTF.